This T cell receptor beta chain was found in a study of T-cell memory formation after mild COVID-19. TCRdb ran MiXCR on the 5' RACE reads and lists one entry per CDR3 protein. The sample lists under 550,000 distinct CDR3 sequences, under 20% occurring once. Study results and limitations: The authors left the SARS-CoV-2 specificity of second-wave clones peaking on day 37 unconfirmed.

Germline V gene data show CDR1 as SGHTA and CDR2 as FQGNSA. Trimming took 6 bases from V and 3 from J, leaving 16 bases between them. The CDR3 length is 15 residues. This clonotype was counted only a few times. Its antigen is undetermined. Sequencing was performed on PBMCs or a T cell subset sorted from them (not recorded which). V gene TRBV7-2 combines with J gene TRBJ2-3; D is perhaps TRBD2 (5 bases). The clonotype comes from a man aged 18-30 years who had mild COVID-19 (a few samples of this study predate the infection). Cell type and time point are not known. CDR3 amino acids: CASRSPRSGTDTQYF. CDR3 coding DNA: TGTGCCAGCAGATCACCGCGGTCGGGGACAGATACGCAGTATTTT.